The rows below give T cell receptor beta chains drawn from one sample of a study of metastatic and nonmetastatic thyroid tumors. TCRdb reassembled clones from the PCR reads with MiXCR. The sample gives roughly 70,000 clones, around 20% of which show up once; 9.5% to 15% is in the top ten. Source material: blood. The receptors shown here come from a female donor with papillary thyroid cancer or a benign thyroid nodule (not recorded which). Some clones in this sample may be carry-over from other donors' samples. CDR3s include the opening cysteine and the closing phenylalanine or tryptophan. The D gene is left open where the match is weak. For some rows the clone size is stated as once, few or many, or as a class when expanded; others skip it.

>TRBV20-1|TRBJ1-5|many|-
TGCAGTGTCGATCGAGGGGCACTAAATCAGCCCCAGCATTTT
CSVDRGALNQPQHF
>TRBV30|TRBJ2-5|many|-
TGTGCCTTATCTTATGGTCTAGCTGGAGAGACCCAGTACTTC
CALSYGLAGETQYF
>TRBV27|TRBJ1-1|few|-
TGTGCCAGCAGTTTAGGGGCGTACACTGAAGCTTTCTTT
CASSLGAYTEAFF
>TRBV10-1|TRBJ2-7|many|TRBD1
TGCGCCAGCAGTGAGTCGGTGGGACAGGGGTCCTACGAGCAGTACTTC
CASSESVGQGSYEQYF
>TRBV4-1|TRBJ1-1|many|-
TGCGCCAGCAGCTTTTCTCCAAGGAAGGACATGAACACTGAAGCTTTCTTT
CASSFSPRKDMNTEAFF
>TRBV19|TRBJ1-4|few|TRBD1
TGTGCCAGTAGTACCAGACAGGGGGCCGTGGAAAAACTGTTTTTT
CASSTRQGAVEKLFF
>TRBV20-1|TRBJ2-7|-|TRBD1
TGCAGTGCTTCCGCCGGGACAGTCCGCGAGCAGTACTTC
CSASAGTVREQYF
>TRBV19|TRBJ2-7|few|-
TGTGCCAGCTACGATGGCTACGAGCAGTACTTC
CASYDGYEQYF
>TRBV7-6|TRBJ1-2|many|-
TGTGCCAGCAGCCAATCACCCGGTAACTATGGCTACACCTTC
CASSQSPGNYGYTF
>TRBV30|TRBJ2-2|many|-
TGTGCCTTTTCTGGGTTTTTCGACACCGGGGAGCTGTTTTTT
CAFSGFFDTGELFF
>TRBV12-3/TRBV12-4|TRBJ1-1|many|-
TGTGCCAGCAGTACTCCGGGGGACACTGAAGCTTTCTTT
CASSTPGDTEAFF
>TRBV6-1|TRBJ1-5|many|TRBD1
TGTGCCAGCAGTTGGGGACAGGGATCCCAGCCCCAGCATTTT
CASSWGQGSQPQHF
>TRBV20-1|TRBJ2-5|many|TRBD2
TGCAGTGCACAGGACTGGGCGGGAGTTGAACAAGAGACCCAGTACTTC
CSAQDWAGVEQETQYF
>TRBV27|TRBJ2-3|many|-
TGTGCCAGCAGTTTATTGGGGGGCGCGAGCACAGATACGCAGTATTTT
CASSLLGGASTDTQYF
>TRBV20-1|TRBJ2-6|few|TRBD2
TGCAGTGCTCCAGGGACTAGCGTTGGGGCCAACGTCCTGACTTTC
CSAPGTSVGANVLTF
>TRBV9|TRBJ2-7|many|TRBD1
TGTGCCAGCAGCGTAGGATCCGGGACAGGGGATTACGAGCAGTACTTC
CASSVGSGTGDYEQYF
>TRBV20-1|TRBJ1-1|many|TRBD1
TGCAGTGCCCCCCAGGCCGGGACAGGGAAGTCGGTAGCTTTCTTT
CSAPQAGTGKSVAFF
>TRBV12-3/TRBV12-4|TRBJ1-1|many|-
TGTGCCAGCAGCTCCGGGACCCGCACTGAAGCTTTCTTT
CASSSGTRTEAFF
>TRBV3-1|TRBJ2-3|many|TRBD2
TGTGCCACCCGAGCAGCGGGGACCGGCACAGATACGCAGTATTTT
CATRAAGTGTDTQYF
>TRBV11-1|TRBJ1-1|many|-
TGTGCCAGCAGCCTGGGGGCGGGGTACACTGAAGCTTTCTTT
CASSLGAGYTEAFF
>TRBV7-8|TRBJ2-6|many|-
TGTGCCAGCAGCTACTCATTCCAGGGCTCTGGGGCCAACGTCCTGACTTTC
CASSYSFQGSGANVLTF
>TRBV18|TRBJ1-2|many|-
TGTGCCAGCTCACCTCTTGGGACATCTTCCCCTTATGGCTACACCTTC
CASSPLGTSSPYGYTF
>TRBV12-3/TRBV12-4|TRBJ2-2|few|-
TGTGCCAGCAGCTGGTTAGCGGTAAACACCGGGGAGCTGTTTTTT
CASSWLAVNTGELFF
>TRBV30|TRBJ1-2|many|-
TGTGCCTGGAGTGTATGGAGTGTTTTTGGCTACACCTTC
CAWSVWSVFGYTF
>TRBV2|TRBJ1-2|many|-
TGTGCCAGCAGCAACAAAGCTAACTATGGCTACACCTTC
CASSNKANYGYTF
>TRBV3-1|TRBJ2-1|many|TRBD1
TGTGCCAGCACCGACAGGGGGGTTCATGAGCAGTTCTTC
CASTDRGVHEQFF
>TRBV12-3/TRBV12-4|TRBJ1-5|many|-
TGTGCCAGCAGTGGATCCGGCAATCAGCCCCAGCATTTT
CASSGSGNQPQHF
>TRBV6-1|TRBJ1-2|-|-
TGTGCCAGCAGTGGGACATCAAACTATGGCTACACCTTC
CASSGTSNYGYTF
>TRBV7-6|TRBJ1-2|-|-
TGTGCCAGCAGCTTAAACCAGTGGTGTGGCTACACCTTC
CASSLNQWCGYTF
>TRBV19|TRBJ2-1|many|TRBD2
TGTGCCAGTAGTATAAGAGCGGGGGAACACAATGAGCAGTTCTTC
CASSIRAGEHNEQFF
>TRBV10-3|TRBJ2-2|many|-
TGTGCCATCAGGGAGTCCATGGGAACCGGGGAGCTGTTTTTT
CAIRESMGTGELFF
>TRBV4-1|TRBJ2-7|-|TRBD1
TGCGCCAGCAGCCAAGACCCCACAGGGGGCCAGGCCTACGAGCAGTACTTC
CASSQDPTGGQAYEQYF
>TRBV28|TRBJ2-7|-|-
TGTGCCAGCAGGATGGGGCCAGTAAGCTCCTACGAGCAGTACTTC
CASRMGPVSSYEQYF
>TRBV27|TRBJ1-1|-|-
TGTGCCAGCAGTTTATATCCAGGGATGAACACTGAAGCTTTCTTT
CASSLYPGMNTEAFF
>TRBV6-1|TRBJ2-5|-|-
TGTGCCAGCAACGACCAAGAGACCCAGTACTTC
CASNDQETQYF
>TRBV11-2|TRBJ2-7|many|TRBD2
TGTGCCAGCAGCTTTGAGGGGACTACTCCCTCCCCCCACGAGCAGTACTTC
CASSFEGTTPSPHEQYF
>TRBV28|TRBJ2-7|few|TRBD2
TGTGCCAGCAATCTCGGGGGGTGGGACGGCGAGCAGTACTTC
CASNLGGWDGEQYF
>TRBV6-4|TRBJ2-3|many|-
TGTGCCAGCAGTGACCGGGTCACAGATACGCAGTATTTT
CASSDRVTDTQYF
>TRBV12-5|TRBJ2-5|many|TRBD2
TGTGCTAGTGGTTTGGGACTAGCCGGAGAGACCCAGTACTTC
CASGLGLAGETQYF
>TRBV7-9|TRBJ2-1|many|-
TGTGCCAGCAGCCCCCCCGGGGGTCTGCAGTTCTTC
CASSPPGGLQFF
>TRBV11-3|TRBJ2-5|many|-
TGTGCCAGCAGCGCCGCTCAAGAGACCCAGTACTTC
CASSAAQETQYF
>TRBV7-9|TRBJ1-2|many|-
TGTGCCAGCAGCTTAGGTACAGCTAACTATGGCTACACCTTC
CASSLGTANYGYTF
>TRBV7-9|TRBJ2-6|many|-
TGTGCCAGCTTCAGACCGAGCTCTGGGGCCAACGTCCTGACTTTC
CASFRPSSGANVLTF
>TRBV6-1|TRBJ2-1|many|-
TGTGCCAGCAGCCCTACCTCCGGGAGCTCCTACAATGAGCAGTTCTTC
CASSPTSGSSYNEQFF
>TRBV3-1|TRBJ2-6|many|-
TGTGCCAGCAGCCCGGTGCGGACTGGGGCCAACGTCCTGACTTTC
CASSPVRTGANVLTF
>TRBV19|TRBJ2-5|many|-
TGTGCCAGTAGGGGGGCAGGAGAGACCCAGTACTTC
CASRGAGETQYF